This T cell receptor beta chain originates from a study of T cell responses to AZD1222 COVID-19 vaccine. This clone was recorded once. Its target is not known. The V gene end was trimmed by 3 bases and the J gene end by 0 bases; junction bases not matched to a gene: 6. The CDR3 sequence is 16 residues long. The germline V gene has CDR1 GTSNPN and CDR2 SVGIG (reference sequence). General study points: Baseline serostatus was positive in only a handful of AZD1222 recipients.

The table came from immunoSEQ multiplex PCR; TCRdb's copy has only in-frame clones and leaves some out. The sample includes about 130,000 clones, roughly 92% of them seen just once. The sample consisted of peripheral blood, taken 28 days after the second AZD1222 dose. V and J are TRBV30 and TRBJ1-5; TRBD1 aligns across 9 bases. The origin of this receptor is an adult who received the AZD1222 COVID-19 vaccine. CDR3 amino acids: CAWRWGTGYSNQPQHF. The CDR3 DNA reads TGTGCCTGGAGGTGGGGGACAGGGTATAGCAATCAGCCCCAGCATTTT.